This entry concerns a single T cell receptor beta chain. No antigen is known for it. The CDR3 end falls 3 residues outside the read, so it is completed with the germline J gene. Profiling relied on immunoSEQ multiplex PCR, and the TCRdb table lists in-frame clones only, not all of them. Its listing shows about 14,000 clones. The data belong to a study of T cells in women clearing cervical HPV infection. Germline CDR1 and CDR2: SGHVS and FQNEAQ. This CDR3 spans 15 amino acids. Study-level results: Unknown T-cell numbers per sample may underlie the richness differences.

The chain couples TRBV7-8 to TRBJ2-3; 7 nucleotides agree with TRBD2. The clonotype was recovered from a woman between 18 and 75 years old with a cervical HPV16 infection that either progressed to CIN3+ or cleared (not recorded which). Input material: blood buffy coat. The part of the CDR3 DNA that was read is TGTGCCAGCAGCTTATCAGGGACTACACAAGAGACG. Its protein is CASSLSGTTQET. The whole CDR3 is CASSLSGTTQETQYF. The full variable domain, completed using reference TRBV7-8 and TRBJ2-3, is GAGVSQSPRYKVAKRGQDVALRCDPISGHVSLFWYQQALGQGPEFLTYFQNEAQLDKSGLPSDRFFAERPEGSVSTLKIQRTQQEDSAVYLCASSLSGTTQETQYFGPGTRLTVL.